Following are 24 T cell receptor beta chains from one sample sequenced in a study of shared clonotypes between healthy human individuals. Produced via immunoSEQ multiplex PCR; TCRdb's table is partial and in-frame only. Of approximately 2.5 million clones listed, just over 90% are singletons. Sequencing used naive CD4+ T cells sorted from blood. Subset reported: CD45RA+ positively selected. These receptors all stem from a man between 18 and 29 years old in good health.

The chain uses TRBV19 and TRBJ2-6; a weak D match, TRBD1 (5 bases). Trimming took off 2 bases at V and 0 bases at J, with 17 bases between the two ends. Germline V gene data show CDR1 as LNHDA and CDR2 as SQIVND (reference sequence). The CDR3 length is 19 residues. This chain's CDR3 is CASSISPGRLSSGANVLTF. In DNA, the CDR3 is TGTGCCAGTAGTATATCCCCAGGGCGTTTGTCCTCTGGGGCCAACGTCCTGACTTTC.

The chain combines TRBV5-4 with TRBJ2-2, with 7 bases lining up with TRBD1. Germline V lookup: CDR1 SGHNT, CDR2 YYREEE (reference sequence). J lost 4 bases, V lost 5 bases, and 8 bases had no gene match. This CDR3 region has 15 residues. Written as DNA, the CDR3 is TGTGCCAGCAGTCCTTTCTCAGGGGGCACCGGGGAGCTGTTTTTT. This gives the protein CASSPFSGGTGELFF. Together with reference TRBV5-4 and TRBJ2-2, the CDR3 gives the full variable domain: ETGVTQSPTHLIKTRGQQVTLRCSSQSGHNTVSWYQQALGQGPQFIFQYYREEENGRGNFPPRFSGLQFPNYSSELNVNALELDDSALYLCASSPFSGGTGELFFGEGSRLTVL.

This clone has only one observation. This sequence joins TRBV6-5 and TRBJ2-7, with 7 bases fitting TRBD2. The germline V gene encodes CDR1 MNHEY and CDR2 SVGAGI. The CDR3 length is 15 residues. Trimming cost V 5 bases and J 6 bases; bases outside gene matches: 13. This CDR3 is CASSRGVAGVIEQYF. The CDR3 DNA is TGTGCCAGCAGTCGAGGGGTTGCGGGAGTAATCGAGCAGTACTTC.

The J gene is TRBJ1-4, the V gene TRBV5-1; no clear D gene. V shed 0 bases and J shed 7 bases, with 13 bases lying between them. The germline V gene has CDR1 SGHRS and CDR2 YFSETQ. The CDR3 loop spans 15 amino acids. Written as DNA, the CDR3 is TGCGCCAGCAGCTTGGGGTTCTCAGACGGTGAAAAACTGTTTTTT. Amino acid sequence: CASSLGFSDGEKLFF.

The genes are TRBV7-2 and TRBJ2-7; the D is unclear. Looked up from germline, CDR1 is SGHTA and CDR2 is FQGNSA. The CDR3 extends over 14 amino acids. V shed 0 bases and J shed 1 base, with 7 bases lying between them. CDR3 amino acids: CASSLAALSYEQYF. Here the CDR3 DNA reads TGTGCCAGCAGCTTAGCGGCACTTTCCTACGAGCAGTACTTC.

The CDR3 nucleotides read TGCAGCGTTCGTTTAGCGGGATACGAGCAGTACTTC. It specifies CSVRLAGYEQYF. The chain carries TRBV29-1 and TRBJ2-7, with TRBD2 matching 8 bases. V lost 5 bases and J lost 4; bases outside the gene matches: 4. Germline V gene lookup returns CDR1 SQVTM and CDR2 ANQGSEA. The CDR3 is 12 residues long.

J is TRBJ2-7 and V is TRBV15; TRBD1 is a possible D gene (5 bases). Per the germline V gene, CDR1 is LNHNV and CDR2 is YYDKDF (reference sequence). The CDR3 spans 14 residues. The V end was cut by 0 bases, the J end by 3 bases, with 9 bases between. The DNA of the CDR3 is TGTGCCACCAGCAGAGACCCAGGGTTCTACGAGCAGTACTTC. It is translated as CATSRDPGFYEQYF.

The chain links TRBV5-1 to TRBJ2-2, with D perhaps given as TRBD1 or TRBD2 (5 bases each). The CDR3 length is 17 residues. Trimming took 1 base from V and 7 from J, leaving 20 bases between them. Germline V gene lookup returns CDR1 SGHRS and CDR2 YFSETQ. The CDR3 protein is CASSLLYGAVYGGELFF. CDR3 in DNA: TGCGCCAGCAGCTTGTTGTACGGGGCGGTTTATGGCGGGGAGCTGTTTTTT.

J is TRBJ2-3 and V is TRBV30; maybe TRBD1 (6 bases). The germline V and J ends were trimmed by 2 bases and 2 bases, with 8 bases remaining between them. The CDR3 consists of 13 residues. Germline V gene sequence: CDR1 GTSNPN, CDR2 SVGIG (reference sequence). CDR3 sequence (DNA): TGTGCCTGGAGTAGACAGGCCACAGATACGCAGTATTTT. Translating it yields CAWSRQATDTQYF.

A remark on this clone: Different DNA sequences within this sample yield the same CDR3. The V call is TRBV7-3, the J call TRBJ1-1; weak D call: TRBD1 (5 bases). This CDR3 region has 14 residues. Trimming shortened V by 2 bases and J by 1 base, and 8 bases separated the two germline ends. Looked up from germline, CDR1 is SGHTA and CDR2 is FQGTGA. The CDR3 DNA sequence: TGTGCCAGCAGCTTAGGGGCAGGGAACACTGAAGCTTTCTTT. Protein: CASSLGAGNTEAFF.

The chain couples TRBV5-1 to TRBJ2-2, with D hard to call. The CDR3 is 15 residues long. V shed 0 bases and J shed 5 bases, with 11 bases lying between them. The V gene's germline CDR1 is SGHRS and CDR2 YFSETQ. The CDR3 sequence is CASSLGFYETGELFF. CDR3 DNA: TGCGCCAGCAGCTTGGGATTTTACGAAACCGGGGAGCTGTTTTTT.

The CDR3, as DNA: TGTGCCAGCTCACCGGGAGGGGGAGTGGCAGATACGCAGTATTTT. Protein product: CASSPGGGVADTQYF. V usage is TRBV18 and J usage is TRBJ2-3, with D maybe TRBD2 (7 bases). V lost 3 bases, J lost 4 bases, and 14 bases lay in between. This CDR3 is built from 15 residues. Germline V lookup: CDR1 KGHSH, CDR2 LQKENI.

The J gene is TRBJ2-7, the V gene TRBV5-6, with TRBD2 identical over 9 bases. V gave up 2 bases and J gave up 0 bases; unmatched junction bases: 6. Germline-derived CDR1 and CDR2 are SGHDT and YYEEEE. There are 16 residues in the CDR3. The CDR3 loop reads CASSLIGLASSYEQYF. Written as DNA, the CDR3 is TGTGCCAGCAGCTTAATAGGACTAGCGAGCTCCTACGAGCAGTACTTC.

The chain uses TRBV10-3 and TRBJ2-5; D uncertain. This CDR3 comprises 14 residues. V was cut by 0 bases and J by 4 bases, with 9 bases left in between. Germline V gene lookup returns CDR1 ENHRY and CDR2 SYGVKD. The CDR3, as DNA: TGTGCCATCAGTGAGTCAAACGTTCGAGAGACCCAGTACTTC. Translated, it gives CAISESNVRETQYF.

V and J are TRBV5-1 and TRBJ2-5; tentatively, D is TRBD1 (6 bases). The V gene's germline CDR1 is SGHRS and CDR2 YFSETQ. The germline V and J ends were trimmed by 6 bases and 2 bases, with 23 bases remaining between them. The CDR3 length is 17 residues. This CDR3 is CASILGASGILQETQYF. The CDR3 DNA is TGCGCCAGCATCCTGGGGGCTAGTGGTATTCTTCAAGAGACCCAGTACTTC.

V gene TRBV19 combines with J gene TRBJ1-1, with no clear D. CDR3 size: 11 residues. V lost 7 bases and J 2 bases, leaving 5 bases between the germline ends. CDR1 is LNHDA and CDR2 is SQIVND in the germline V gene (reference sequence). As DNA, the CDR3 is TGTGCCAGTAATAGAAACACTGAAGCTTTCTTT. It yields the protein CASNRNTEAFF.

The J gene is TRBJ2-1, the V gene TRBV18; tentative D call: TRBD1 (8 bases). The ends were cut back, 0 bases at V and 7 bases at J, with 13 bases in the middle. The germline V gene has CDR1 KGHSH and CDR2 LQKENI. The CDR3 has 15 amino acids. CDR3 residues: CASSPPQQGGNEQFF. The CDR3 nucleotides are TGTGCCAGCTCACCACCTCAACAGGGGGGGAATGAGCAGTTCTTC. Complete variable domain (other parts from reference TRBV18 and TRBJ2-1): NAGVMQNPRHLVRRRGQEARLRCSPMKGHSHVYWYRQLPEEGLKFMVYLQKENIIDESGMPKERFSAEFPKEGPSILRIQQVVRGDSAAYFCASSPPQQGGNEQFFGPGTRLTVL.

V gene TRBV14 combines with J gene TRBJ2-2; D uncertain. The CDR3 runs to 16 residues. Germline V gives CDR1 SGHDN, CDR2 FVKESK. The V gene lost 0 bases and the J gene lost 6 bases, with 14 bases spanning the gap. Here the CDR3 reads CASSQEVGNVAGELFF. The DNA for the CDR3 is TGTGCCAGCAGCCAAGAGGTGGGGAACGTAGCCGGGGAGCTGTTTTTT.

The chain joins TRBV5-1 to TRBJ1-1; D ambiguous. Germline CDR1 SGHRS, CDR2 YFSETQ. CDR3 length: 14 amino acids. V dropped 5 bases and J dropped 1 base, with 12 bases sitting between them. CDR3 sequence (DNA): TGCGCCAGCAGTCCACAGCCATCGAACACTGAAGCTTTCTTT. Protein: CASSPQPSNTEAFF.

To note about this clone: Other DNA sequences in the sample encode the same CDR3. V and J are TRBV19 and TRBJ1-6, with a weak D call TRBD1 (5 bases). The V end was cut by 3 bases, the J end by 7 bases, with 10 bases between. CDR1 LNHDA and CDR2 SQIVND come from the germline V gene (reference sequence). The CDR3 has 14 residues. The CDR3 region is CASSIVGGNSPLHF. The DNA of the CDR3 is TGTGCCAGTAGTATTGTTGGGGGGAATTCACCCCTCCACTTT.

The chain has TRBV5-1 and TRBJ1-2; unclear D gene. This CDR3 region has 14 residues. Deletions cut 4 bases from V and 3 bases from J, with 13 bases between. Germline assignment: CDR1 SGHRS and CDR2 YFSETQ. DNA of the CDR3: TGCGCCAGCAGCCCCCATGACCCCCACTATGGCTACACCTTC. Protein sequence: CASSPHDPHYGYTF.

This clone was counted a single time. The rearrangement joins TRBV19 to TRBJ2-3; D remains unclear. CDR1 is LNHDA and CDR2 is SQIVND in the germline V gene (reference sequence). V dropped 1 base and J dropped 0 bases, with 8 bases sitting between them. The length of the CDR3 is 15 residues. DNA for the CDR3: TGTGCCAGTAGTATAGGTGGGGTAAGCACAGATACGCAGTATTTT. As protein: CASSIGGVSTDTQYF.

The CDR3 DNA follows: TGTGCCAGCTCACTGAACCCTAGCGGGGGTTACCAAGAGACCCAGTACTTC. Amino acids: CASSLNPSGGYQETQYF. This sequence joins TRBV18 and TRBJ2-5, with 10 nucleotides matching TRBD2. The CDR3 sequence is 17 residues long. Per germline, CDR1 KGHSH and CDR2 LQKENI. J was trimmed by 0 bases and V by 4 bases; bases with no gene match: 8.

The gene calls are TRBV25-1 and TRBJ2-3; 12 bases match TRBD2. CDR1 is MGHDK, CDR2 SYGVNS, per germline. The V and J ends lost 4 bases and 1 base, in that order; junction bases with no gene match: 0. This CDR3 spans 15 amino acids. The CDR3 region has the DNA TGTGCCAGCAGTGCTAGCGGGAGGGGCACAGATACGCAGTATTTT. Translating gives CASSASGRGTDTQYF.